The subject of this entry is one TCR beta chain. These data originate in a study of cytomegalovirus exposure and HLA in healthy donors. Looked up from germline, CDR1 is LNHDA and CDR2 is SQIVND (reference sequence). The CDR3 is 15 amino acids. PCR was performed using 60 Vbeta and 13 Jbeta primers. Assay: immunoSEQ multiplex PCR; the TCRdb copy retains only in-frame clones and omits some. The sample has 80,000 to 95,000 clones; 60% to 80% are singletons. The sample was PBMCs. The sequence derives from a woman aged 45-65 years in good health and CMV-seropositive. The chain recombines TRBV19 with TRBJ2-5, with unresolved D. The J call could be wrong; TRBJ2-7 is a better fit for the DNA end. CDR3 in amino acids: CASSLLVGEAYEQYF. CDR3 DNA: TGTGCCAGTAGTCTCCTGGTTGGAGAAGCCTACGAGCAGTACTTC.